Below, 20 T cell receptor beta chains from the same sample are listed, as sequenced in a study of cytomegalovirus exposure and HLA in healthy donors. Primers: 60 Vbeta forward and 13 Jbeta reverse. Generated by immunoSEQ multiplex PCR, the TCRdb table keeps only in-frame clones and is missing some. This sample's table has more than 40,000 clones. Sequencing was performed on PBMCs. The receptors were gathered from a woman aged 40 to 55 in good health and CMV-seronegative.

In terms of frequency, this clone is medium-sized. This CDR3 is CASSIDLSGNGEQFF. The CDR3 nucleotides are TGTGCCAGTAGTATAGATCTTAGCGGGAATGGCGAGCAGTTCTTC. This rearrangement joins TRBV19 to TRBJ2-1; 8 bases line up with TRBD2. Trimming cost V 0 bases and J 10 bases; bases outside gene matches: 8. The germline V gene has CDR1 LNHDA and CDR2 SQIVND (reference sequence). The CDR3 is 15 amino acids.

The chain recombines TRBV4-3 with TRBJ1-1, with no clear D. Germline V gene data show CDR1 as LGHNA and CDR2 as YSLEER. V dropped 1 base and J dropped 1 base, with 10 bases sitting between them. The CDR3 consists of 15 residues. CDR3 loop: CASSQGGDENTEAFF. CDR3 nucleotide sequence: TGCGCCAGCAGCCAAGGCGGGGATGAGAACACTGAAGCTTTCTTT.

This chain links TRBV5-4 with TRBJ1-1; maybe TRBD1 (5 bases). Germline V gene lookup returns CDR1 SGHNT and CDR2 YYREEE (reference sequence). V shed 0 bases and J shed 1 base, with 13 bases lying between them. The length of the CDR3 is 16 residues. The CDR3 nucleotides read TGTGCCAGCAGCTTGGCCCGGGGGATTGGGAACACTGAAGCTTTCTTT. Amino acid sequence: CASSLARGIGNTEAFF.

The chain couples TRBV30 to TRBJ2-7; 7 bases are shared with TRBD2. This CDR3 is 11 amino acids long. Germline V gene lookup returns CDR1 GTSNPN and CDR2 SVGIG (reference sequence). Trimming cost V 2 bases and J 7 bases; bases outside gene matches: 2. This chain's CDR3 is CAWSWGGEQYF. CDR3 coding DNA: TGTGCCTGGAGTTGGGGGGGGGAGCAGTACTTC.

Comment on this clone: The junction shows a germline mismatch at one end, possibly a read error. V is TRBV7-7 and J is TRBJ2-6; D perhaps matches TRBD1 (6 bases). The CDR3 sequence is 19 residues long. Germline CDR1 is SSHAT and CDR2 is FNYEAQ (reference sequence). The CDR3 loop is CASSFGGTRLKVGANVLTF. As DNA, the CDR3 is TGTGCTAGCAGCTTTGGTGGGACACGACTCAAGGTTGGGGCCAACGTCCTGACTTTC.

The chain joins TRBV4-2 to TRBJ2-7; 9 bases match TRBD2. The CDR3 covers 16 residues. Looked up from germline, CDR1 is LGHNA and CDR2 is YNFKEQ. The junction had 5 bases not matched to a gene; V was cut back by 0 bases and J by 2 bases. The CDR3 is CASSQDATSGAYEQYF. The CDR3 nucleotides are TGTGCCAGCAGCCAAGATGCGACTAGCGGTGCCTACGAGCAGTACTTC.

The chain joins TRBV27 to TRBJ1-1; tentative D call: TRBD1 (6 bases). Germline V CDR1 and CDR2: MNHEY, SMNVEV (reference sequence). This CDR3 is 14 amino acids long. Trimming removed 7 bases at V and 0 bases at J, with 12 bases between. Here the CDR3 DNA reads TGTGCCAGCACCAGGACAGACATGAACACTGAAGCTTTCTTT. This sequence encodes CASTRTDMNTEAFF.

This chain uses TRBV19 with TRBJ2-2, with 13 bases that match TRBD2. V dropped 4 bases and J dropped 5; count of bases not matched to a gene: 1. The CDR3 consists of 15 residues. Germline V gene sequence: CDR1 LNHDA, CDR2 SQIVND (reference sequence). CDR3 in amino acids: CASSRLAGGTGELFF. The CDR3 DNA sequence: TGTGCCAGTAGTAGACTAGCGGGAGGAACCGGGGAGCTGTTTTTT.

This chain connects TRBV7-9 to TRBJ1-5; D is unclear. Germline V gene data show CDR1 as SEHNR and CDR2 as FQNEAQ (reference sequence). The CDR3 has 15 amino acids. The V end lost 4 bases, the J end lost 2 bases, and 12 bases lay between the germline ends. The CDR3 DNA sequence: TGTGCCAGCAGCTCAGAGGGTAGGGGCAATCAGCCCCAGCATTTT. It yields the protein CASSSEGRGNQPQHF.

This chain joins TRBV30 and TRBJ1-1; no reliable D call. V gave up 8 bases and J gave up 3 bases, with 13 bases separating them. Per the germline V gene, CDR1 is GTSNPN and CDR2 is SVGIG (reference sequence). The CDR3 spans 12 residues. CDR3 nucleotide sequence: TGTGCCCACCAGCCGACATACACTGAAGCTTTCTTT. It yields the protein CAHQPTYTEAFF.

This chain connects TRBV29-1 to TRBJ2-7; D gene ambiguous. The CDR3 totals 11 residues. The germline CDR1 and CDR2 sequences are SQVTM and ANQGSEA. V was clipped by 5 bases and J by 1 base, with 6 bases between them. This CDR3 is CSVFSSYEQYF. CDR3 nucleotide sequence: TGCAGCGTTTTCAGTTCCTACGAGCAGTACTTC.

The V and J genes are TRBV28 and TRBJ1-4, with D possibly TRBD1 on 6 matching bases. This CDR3 is built from 19 residues. V lost 5 bases and J 2 bases, leaving 24 bases between the germline ends. Germline V lookup: CDR1 MDHEN, CDR2 SYDVKM. The CDR3 here is CASSKSRARTGQTNEKLFF. DNA of the CDR3: TGTGCCAGCAGTAAGTCTCGCGCGCGCACAGGGCAGACTAATGAAAAACTGTTTTTT.

The V gene is TRBV2, the J gene TRBJ1-1; D might be TRBD1 (5 bases). The CDR3 consists of 13 residues. The V gene's germline CDR1 is SNHLY and CDR2 FYNNEI. V was clipped by 6 bases and J by 0 bases, with 8 bases between them. The chain's CDR3 is CASRGRLNTEAFF. Written as DNA, the CDR3 is TGTGCCAGCAGGGGGCGGTTGAACACTGAAGCTTTCTTT.

The chain carries TRBV18 and TRBJ2-2; TRBD2 is a possible D gene (5 bases). This CDR3 has 16 amino acids. CDR1 is KGHSH and CDR2 is LQKENI in the germline V gene. Trimming removed 6 bases from V and 2 bases from J, with 16 bases in between. The CDR3 protein is CASSTEWGVNTGELFF. The CDR3 DNA reads as TGTGCCAGCTCGACGGAATGGGGAGTAAACACCGGGGAGCTGTTTTTT.

The rearrangement joins TRBV6-5 to TRBJ2-5; D not certain. Trimming cost V 8 bases and J 4 bases, with 11 bases left between them. Germline loops: CDR1 MNHEY, CDR2 SVGAGI. The CDR3 is 12 amino acids. The CDR3 loop reads CASGRMAETQYF. The CDR3 region has the DNA TGTGCCAGCGGGCGAATGGCAGAGACCCAGTACTTC.

The chain links TRBV4-2 to TRBJ1-2, with no clear D. CDR1 and CDR2 from the germline V gene are LGHNA and YNFKEQ. The CDR3 extends over 15 amino acids. The V gene lost 4 bases and the J gene lost 3 bases, with 15 bases spanning the gap. CDR3 coding DNA: TGTGCCAGCAGCCCGCGACACGGGGATGACTATGGCTACACCTTC. It codes for CASSPRHGDDYGYTF.

J is TRBJ2-1 and V is TRBV29-1; 8 bases map to TRBD2. The CDR3 covers 14 residues. Germline V gives CDR1 SQVTM, CDR2 ANQGSEA. Losses at the gene ends were 4 bases for V and 10 bases for J; bases not matched to a gene: 12. Here the CDR3 reads CSVVGGREVDEQFF. CDR3 in DNA: TGCAGCGTTGTTGGTGGGCGGGAGGTCGACGAGCAGTTCTTC.

The chain joins TRBV9 to TRBJ2-7, with 9 nucleotides matching TRBD2. CDR3 length: 15 amino acids. Germline V gene lookup returns CDR1 SGDLS and CDR2 YYNGEE. V trimming: 0 bases; J trimming: 5 bases; junction bases outside the gene matches: 6. The CDR3 DNA reads TGTGCCAGCAGCGTAGGAGGCGGGAGGGTCGACGAGCAGTACTTC. Translating gives CASSVGGGRVDEQYF.

The V and J genes are TRBV4-1 and TRBJ1-2; 9 bases fit TRBD1. CDR1 is MGHRA, CDR2 YSYEKL, per germline. V lost 3 bases, J lost 7 bases, and 9 bases stayed unmatched. This CDR3 spans 15 amino acids. In DNA, the CDR3 is TGCGCCAGCAGCCAGGTGACAGGGGGGGTAGGTGGCTACACCTTC. It specifies CASSQVTGGVGGYTF.

The chain recombines TRBV7-2 with TRBJ2-7; D uncertain. Trimming stripped 6 bases from V and 2 bases from J, with 17 bases between. The length of the CDR3 is 15 residues. Germline lookup yields CDR1 SGHTA and CDR2 FQGNSA. The CDR3 reads CASSSTPRSAYEQYF. The CDR3 DNA reads TGTGCCAGCAGTTCGACCCCGAGAAGCGCCTACGAGCAGTACTTC.